Reported below is one T cell receptor (beta chain). The data were taken from a study of shared T cell receptors in the human thymus. Germline CDR1 is SGHTS and CDR2 is YDEGEE. The CDR3 has 14 residues. The junction had 3 bases not matched to a gene; V was cut back by 4 bases and J by 3 bases. Assay used: immunoSEQ multiplex PCR; TCRdb lists only in-frame clones, some missing. The table includes 700,000 or so clones, approximately 85% detected once. This sample was shared with a second study, whose subject was human thymus T cells. From that paper: The source of the thymus tissue was resections taken during corrective heart surgery. Thymic and blood repertoires appeared to display a bias in their usage of V and J genes. What related research reported was that thymic repertoires overlapped highly among unrelated individuals.

This TCR derives from a girl in the first two years of life with a congenital heart defect. Sequencing used thymocytes. The rearrangement uses TRBV5-8 and TRBJ1-2; TRBD1 matches at 10 bases. In nucleotides, the CDR3 is TGTGCCAGCAGCAGGGACAGGGGTGACTATGGCTACACCTTC. This encodes CASSRDRGDYGYTF.